This TCR beta chain was captured in a study of OX40 agonist ivuxolimab in advanced cancers. Findings and limits, study-wide: Dose levels from 0.1 to 3.0 mg/kg saw CD4+ and CD8+ blood T cells expand clonally by week 6.

Comments on this clone: Its antigen is unknown.

This CDR3 is built from 13 residues. Germline-derived CDR1 and CDR2 are LNHDA and SQIVND (reference sequence). V was pared by 2 bases and J by 7 bases, with 11 bases between. Repertoires were generated with immunoSEQ multiplex PCR, while TCRdb's copy carries only in-frame clones and drops some. Of 60,000 to 75,000 clones in the sample, 80% to 95% were seen once. Sequences were derived from CD4+ or CD8+ T cells sorted from blood, sampled in a trial of the OX40 agonist ivuxolimab. V gene TRBV19 combines with J gene TRBJ1-2; D gene ambiguous. This sequence originates from an adult with an advanced solid tumor such as melanoma, head and neck, liver or kidney cancer. Here the CDR3 DNA reads TGTGCCAGTAGTATAACTGGGTTCCGTGGCTACACCTTC. Translated, it gives CASSITGFRGYTF.